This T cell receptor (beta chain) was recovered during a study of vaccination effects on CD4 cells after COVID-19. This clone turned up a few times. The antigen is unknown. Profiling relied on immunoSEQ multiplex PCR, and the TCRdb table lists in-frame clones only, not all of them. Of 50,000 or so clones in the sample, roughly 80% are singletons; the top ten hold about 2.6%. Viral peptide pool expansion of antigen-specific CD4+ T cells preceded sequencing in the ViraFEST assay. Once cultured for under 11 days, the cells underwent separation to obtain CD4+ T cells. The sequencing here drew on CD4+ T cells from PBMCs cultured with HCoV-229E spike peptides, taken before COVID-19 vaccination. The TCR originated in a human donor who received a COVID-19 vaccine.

CDR3 sequence (DNA): TGCGCCAGCAGCTTGGCCGGAGGGGGCACCTATGGCTACACCTTC. This codes for CASSLAGGGTYGYTF. The gene calls are TRBV5-1 and TRBJ1-2, with 7 bases matching TRBD1. CDR3 length: 15 residues. The ends lost 0 bases at V and 4 bases at J; junction bases unmatched: 6. Germline V CDR1 and CDR2: SGHRS, YFSETQ.